This T cell receptor (beta chain) was captured in a study of blood T cell repertoires in COVID-19. Overall study context: Researchers got acute and convalescent COVID-19 samples from the United States, Italy and Spain. Nucleic acid was either cDNA or gDNA, and it came from T cells, B-cell-depleted T cells, or PBMCs.

In the source study's methods: From reference gene primer amplification, estimates of nucleated cell counts were derived. The protocol was immunoSEQ multiplex PCR, while the TCRdb copy is restricted to in-frame clones and leaves out a portion. V and J calls and clone size come straight from that table; D and trimming were deduced from the DNA. Of some 94,000 clones listed, approximately 87% were seen once; the top ten hold 1.1%. This sequence was found in a human donor in a cohort sampled during active COVID-19. The specimen sequenced was peripheral blood.

The CDR3: CASSHRGRGYNEQFF. For the CDR3, the DNA is TGTGCCAGCAGCCATAGGGGGAGGGGTTACAATGAGCAGTTCTTC. The chain links TRBV3-1 (or the pseudogene TRBV3-2) to TRBJ2-1, with a weak D call TRBD2 (7 bases). The CDR3 totals 15 residues. Germline V gene data show CDR1 as LGHDT and CDR2 as YNNKEL (reference sequence). Trimming shortened V by 3 bases and J by 4 bases, and 13 bases separated the two germline ends.